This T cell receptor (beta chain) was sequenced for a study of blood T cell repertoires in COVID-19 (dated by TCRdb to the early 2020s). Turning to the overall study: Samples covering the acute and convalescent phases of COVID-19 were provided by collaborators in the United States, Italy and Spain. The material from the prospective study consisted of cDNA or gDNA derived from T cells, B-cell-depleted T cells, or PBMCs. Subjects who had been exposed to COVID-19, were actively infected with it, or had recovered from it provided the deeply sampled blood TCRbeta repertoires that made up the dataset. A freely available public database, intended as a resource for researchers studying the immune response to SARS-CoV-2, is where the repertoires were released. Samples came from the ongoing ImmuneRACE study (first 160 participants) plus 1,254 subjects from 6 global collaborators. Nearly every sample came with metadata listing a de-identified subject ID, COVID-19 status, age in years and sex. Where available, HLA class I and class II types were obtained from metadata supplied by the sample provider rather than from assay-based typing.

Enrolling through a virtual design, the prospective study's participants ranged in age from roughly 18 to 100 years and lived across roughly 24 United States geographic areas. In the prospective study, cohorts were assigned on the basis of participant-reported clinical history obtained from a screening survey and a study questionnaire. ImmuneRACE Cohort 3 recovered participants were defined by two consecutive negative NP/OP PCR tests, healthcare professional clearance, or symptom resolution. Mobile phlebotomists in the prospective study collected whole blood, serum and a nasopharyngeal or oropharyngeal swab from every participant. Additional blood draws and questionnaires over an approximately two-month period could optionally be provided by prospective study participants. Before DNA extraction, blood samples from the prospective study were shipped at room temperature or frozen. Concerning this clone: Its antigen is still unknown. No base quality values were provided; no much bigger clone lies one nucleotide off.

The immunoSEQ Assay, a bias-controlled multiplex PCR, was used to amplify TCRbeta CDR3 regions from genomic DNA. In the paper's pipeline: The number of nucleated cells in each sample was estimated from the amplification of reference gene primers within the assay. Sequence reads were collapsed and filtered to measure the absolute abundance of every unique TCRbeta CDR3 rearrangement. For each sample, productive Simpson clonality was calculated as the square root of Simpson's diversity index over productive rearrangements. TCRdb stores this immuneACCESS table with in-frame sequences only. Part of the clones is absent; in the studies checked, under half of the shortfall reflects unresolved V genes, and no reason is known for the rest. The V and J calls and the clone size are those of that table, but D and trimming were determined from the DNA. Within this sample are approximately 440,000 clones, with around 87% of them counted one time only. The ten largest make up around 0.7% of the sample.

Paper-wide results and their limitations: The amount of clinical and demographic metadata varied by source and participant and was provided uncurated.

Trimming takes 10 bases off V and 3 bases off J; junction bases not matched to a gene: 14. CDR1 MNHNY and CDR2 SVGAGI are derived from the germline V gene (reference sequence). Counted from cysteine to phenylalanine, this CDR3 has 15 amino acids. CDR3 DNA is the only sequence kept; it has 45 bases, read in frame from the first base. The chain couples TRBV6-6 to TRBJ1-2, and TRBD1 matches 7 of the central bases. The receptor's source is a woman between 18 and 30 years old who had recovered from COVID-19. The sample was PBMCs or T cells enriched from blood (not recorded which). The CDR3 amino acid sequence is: CATLRAGQSHYGYTF. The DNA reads TGTGCCACTCTCCGTGCGGGACAGTCACACTATGGCTACACCTTC.